The T cell receptor (beta chain) under discussion was sequenced for a study of blood T cell repertoires in COVID-19. Study summary: Acute and convalescent COVID-19 samples came from the United States, Italy and Spain. Sources were T cells, B-cell-depleted T cells, or PBMCs; the material itself was cDNA or gDNA.

Per the original data handling: Cell counts per sample came from amplifying reference gene primers. TCRdb's table, derived via immunoSEQ multiplex PCR, lists solely in-frame clones and lacks some. That table furnishes V, J and clone size, whereas the DNA furnished D and trimming. The top ten hold about 8% of the sample, which has 150,000 or so clones, about 81% seen once. The table lists this clone with a count of one. The germline V gene encodes CDR1 MNHEY and CDR2 SMNVEV (reference sequence). V dropped 8 bases and J dropped 3; count of bases not matched to a gene: 8. This CDR3 has 15 amino acids. The receptor comes from a woman aged 70-85 years with acute or convalescent COVID-19. The gene calls are TRBV27 and TRBJ1-5; 9 bases align to TRBD1. Sequencing was performed on peripheral blood. The CDR3 loop is CASRPRTGVNQPQHF. The CDR3 region has the DNA TGTGCCAGCCGCCCCCGGACAGGGGTCAATCAGCCCCAGCATTTT.